The 16 T cell receptor beta chains reported below all come from one sample, sequenced in a study of early T cells in non-severe SARS-CoV-2 infection. TCRdb fed the 5' RACE reads into MiXCR, producing one record per CDR3 protein. The table has some 49,000 distinct CDR3 sequences, around 4% seen once. Sample: whole blood. These receptors all stem from an adult who was a healthcare worker with PCR-confirmed SARS-CoV-2 infection or an uninfected control (not recorded which).

This clonotype was picked up many times. J is TRBJ2-3 and V is TRBV5-1, with D possibly TRBD2 on 6 matching bases. The CDR3 extends over 15 amino acids. Between the trimmed V and J ends, which lost 3 bases and 1 base, there was a span of 12 bases. Germline assignment: CDR1 SGHRS and CDR2 YFSETQ. The DNA for the CDR3 is TGCGCCAGCAGCTCAGGAGGGATCCGCACAGATACGCAGTATTTT. Protein sequence: CASSSGGIRTDTQYF.

This clonotype was counted ten times or more. The rearrangement uses TRBV20-1 and TRBJ2-1; 13 bases match TRBD2. The CDR3 is 16 amino acids. V lost 6 bases and J lost 8; bases outside the gene matches: 13. Germline V gene sequence: CDR1 DFQATT, CDR2 SNEGSKA (reference sequence). DNA for the CDR3: TGCAGTGCCCAGAGACAGGGACTAGCGGGATATGATGAGCAGTTCTTC. Translated, it gives CSAQRQGLAGYDEQFF.

This clonotype was picked up many times. The chain recombines TRBV6-6 with TRBJ1-1, with no clear D. Per germline, CDR1 MNHNY and CDR2 SVGAGI (reference sequence). The V gene lost 2 bases and the J gene lost 1 base, with 8 bases spanning the gap. The CDR3 loop spans 14 amino acids. CDR3 loop: CASSYADANTEAFF. DNA of the CDR3: TGTGCCAGCAGTTACGCGGATGCGAACACTGAAGCTTTCTTT.

This clonotype occurred a few times. The chain has TRBV4-1 and TRBJ1-1, with unresolved D. Germline V gives CDR1 MGHRA, CDR2 YSYEKL. CDR3 length: 18 amino acids. V lost 0 bases and J lost 1, with 18 bases in between. The CDR3 nucleotides are TGCGCCAGCAGCCAAGAGCAGGAGGTGTTTTCCAGGAACACTGAAGCTTTCTTT. It yields the protein CASSQEQEVFSRNTEAFF.

The DNA of the CDR3 is TGTGCCAGCAGTTTCGGACTAGCTGGTGAGCAGTTCTTC. It codes for CASSFGLAGEQFF. The rearrangement links TRBV5-4 to TRBJ2-1; 8 bases map to TRBD2. The junction had 7 bases not matched to a gene; V was cut back by 5 bases and J by 9 bases. The CDR3 contains 13 residues. The V gene's germline CDR1 is SGHNT and CDR2 YYREEE (reference sequence).

This clonotype was counted ten times or more. The V gene is TRBV24-1, the J gene TRBJ2-1; D is perhaps TRBD1 or TRBD2 (6 bases each). Germline CDR1 reads KGHDR; CDR2 reads SFDVKD. The V and J ends lost 3 bases and 8 bases respectively, with 19 bases between them. This CDR3 has 16 amino acids. The CDR3 sequence is CATSDVGGPSSDEQFF. The CDR3 nucleotides read TGTGCCACCAGTGATGTTGGGGGGCCGTCAAGCGATGAGCAGTTCTTC.

The chain links TRBV7-2 to TRBJ2-2; 7 bases align to TRBD2. The CDR3 runs 16 residues. Losses at the gene ends were 0 bases for V and 4 bases for J; bases not matched to a gene: 5. Germline loops: CDR1 SGHTA, CDR2 FQGNSA. CDR3: CASSLAGGSGTGELFF. CDR3 DNA sequence: TGTGCCAGCAGCTTAGCGGGAGGGTCGGGCACCGGGGAGCTGTTTTTT.

The chain uses TRBV11-2 and TRBJ2-1; the D is unclear. V was trimmed by 2 bases and J by 3 bases, leaving 5 bases between them. CDR3 size: 13 residues. Germline CDR1 is SGHAT and CDR2 is FQNNGV. The CDR3 sequence is CASSLYGYNEQFF. For the CDR3, the DNA is TGTGCCAGCAGCTTATATGGCTACAATGAGCAGTTCTTC.

The genes are TRBV15 and TRBJ1-2; D gene unclear. V was cut by 0 bases and J by 4 bases, with 6 bases left in between. The germline V gene encodes CDR1 LNHNV and CDR2 YYDKDF (reference sequence). The CDR3 is 13 residues long. The DNA of the CDR3 is TGTGCCACCAGCAGAGACTTCACCTATGGCTACACCTTC. It specifies CATSRDFTYGYTF.

This clonotype was seen at least ten times. The chain combines TRBV24-1 with TRBJ2-1, with 8 bases identical to TRBD2. Germline V CDR1 and CDR2: KGHDR, SFDVKD. Trimming cost V 5 bases and J 2 bases; bases outside gene matches: 4. The CDR3 has 15 residues. The CDR3 DNA follows: TGTGCCACCAGTGTATCGGGGGGGCCCTACAATGAGCAGTTCTTC. This sequence encodes CATSVSGGPYNEQFF.

This clonotype was seen more than once but under ten times. The CDR3 nucleotides are TGTGCCAGCAGCGATACTCGGGACCGAAGCACAGATACGCAGTATTTT. Translating gives CASSDTRDRSTDTQYF. The rearrangement uses TRBV4-2 and TRBJ2-3; D may be TRBD1 or TRBD2 (5 bases each). V lost 5 bases to trimming and J lost 0 bases, with 15 bases between them. CDR3 length: 16 residues. The germline gives CDR1 LGHNA, CDR2 YNFKEQ.

At least ten counts were recorded for this clonotype. The rearrangement links TRBV11-2 to TRBJ2-4; D unresolved. CDR1 is SGHAT and CDR2 is FQNNGV in the germline V gene. The CDR3 extends over 11 amino acids. Deletions cut 5 bases from V and 10 bases from J, with 9 bases between. CDR3 in amino acids: CASSQSSIQYF. The CDR3 DNA is TGTGCCAGCAGCCAATCTAGTATTCAGTACTTC.

This clonotype was observed a few times. The rearrangement joins TRBV28 to TRBJ2-5; 7 nucleotides match TRBD1. This CDR3 is built from 13 residues. The V gene's germline CDR1 is MDHEN and CDR2 SYDVKM. V was clipped by 6 bases and J by 1 base; unmatched bases: 2. The CDR3 nucleotides read TGTGCCAGCAGGGGACAGATCCAAGAGACCCAGTACTTC. Translated, it gives CASRGQIQETQYF.

This clonotype showed up many times. The chain links TRBV19 to TRBJ2-1, with D maybe TRBD1 (6 bases). The germline V and J ends were trimmed by 3 bases and 3 bases, with 15 bases remaining between them. The CDR3 runs to 16 residues. Germline V gives CDR1 LNHDA, CDR2 SQIVND (reference sequence). Here the CDR3 reads CASSIVGGSVYNEQFF. The DNA for the CDR3 is TGTGCCAGTAGTATCGTAGGGGGAAGCGTCTACAATGAGCAGTTCTTC.

This clonotype was picked up many times. V and J are TRBV29-1 and TRBJ2-2; possible D gene TRBD1, 6 bases. This CDR3 spans 13 amino acids. V gave up 4 bases and J gave up 4 bases, with 10 bases separating them. Germline assignment: CDR1 SQVTM and CDR2 ANQGSEA. The CDR3 reads CSVGGLSTGELFF. Here the CDR3 DNA reads TGCAGCGTTGGGGGGCTATCCACCGGGGAGCTGTTTTTT.

This clonotype has a handful of counts. The chain couples TRBV6-5 to TRBJ1-3; D ambiguous. In germline, CDR1 is MNHEY, CDR2 SVGAGI. This CDR3 has 15 amino acids. The ends were cut back, 5 bases at V and 0 bases at J, with 11 bases in the middle. The CDR3 DNA is TGTGCCAGCAGTACGACGTTCAGCTCTGGAAACACCATATATTTT. Its translation is CASSTTFSSGNTIYF.